This TCR beta chain was captured by sequencing in a study of beta chain features in type 1 diabetes. General study findings and limits: It was among patients, rather than healthy donors, that naive, central memory and Treg TCRB repertoires appeared more similar.

The CDR3 is 11 amino acids. The V gene lost 3 bases and the J gene lost 4 bases, with 7 bases spanning the gap. Germline-derived CDR1 and CDR2 are DFQATT and SNEGSKA (reference sequence). What was sequenced were expressed TCRB transcripts, since all of the isolated RNA had been reverse transcribed. Repertoires were generated with immunoSEQ multiplex PCR, while TCRdb's copy carries only in-frame clones and drops some. The table includes hundreds of thousands of clones, over 11% detected once. Regarding this clone: Its antigen remains unknown. The same CDR3 also results from other DNA sequences found in this sample.

This chain uses TRBV20-1 with TRBJ2-7; tentative D call: TRBD1 (6 bases). The TCR was taken from a young man in good health. Sequencing input: naive CD4+ T cells from blood. CDR3 sequence: CSASRGYEQYV. For the CDR3, the DNA is TGCAGTGCTAGCAGGGGATACGAGCAGTACGTC.